Reported below is one T cell receptor (beta chain). 13 Jbeta primers and 60 Vbeta primers were used for the PCR. Assay used: immunoSEQ multiplex PCR; TCRdb lists only in-frame clones, some missing. The sample shows 130,000 to 150,000 clones, more than 80% of them seen only once. CDR1 and CDR2 (germline): SNHLY, FYNNEI. Trimming stripped 1 base from V and 6 bases from J, with 11 bases between. This CDR3 spans 14 amino acids. The data stem from a study of cytomegalovirus exposure and HLA in healthy donors. Material for sequencing was PBMCs. The TCR sequence derives from a woman between 40 and 50 years old in good health and CMV-seropositive. The rearrangement links TRBV2 to TRBJ2-3; D gene ambiguous. The CDR3 is CASSEGSPRDTQYF. DNA for the CDR3: TGTGCCAGCAGTGAAGGGTCTCCGAGGGATACGCAGTATTTT.